This TCR beta chain was sequenced for a study of blood T cell repertoires in COVID-19. The CDR3 is made up of 13 amino acids. Trimming at V came to 8 bases and at J to 4 bases, leaving 7 bases not matched to a gene. How the authors handled the data: Amplifying reference gene primers gave estimates of nucleated cell counts. Assay: immunoSEQ multiplex PCR; the TCRdb copy retains only in-frame clones and omits some. The DNA was the basis for D and trimming; V, J and clone size are from that table. This sample has 87,000 or so clones, with around 90% found just once. This chain connects TRBV12-3 or TRBV12-4 to TRBJ1-2, with 7 positions matching TRBD1. The sample consisted of peripheral blood. This TCR was sampled from a man aged 40-55 years with acute or convalescent COVID-19. The CDR3 sequence: CASGDRVPYGYTF. The CDR3 DNA sequence: TGTGCCAGCGGAGACAGGGTGCCCTATGGCTACACCTTC.